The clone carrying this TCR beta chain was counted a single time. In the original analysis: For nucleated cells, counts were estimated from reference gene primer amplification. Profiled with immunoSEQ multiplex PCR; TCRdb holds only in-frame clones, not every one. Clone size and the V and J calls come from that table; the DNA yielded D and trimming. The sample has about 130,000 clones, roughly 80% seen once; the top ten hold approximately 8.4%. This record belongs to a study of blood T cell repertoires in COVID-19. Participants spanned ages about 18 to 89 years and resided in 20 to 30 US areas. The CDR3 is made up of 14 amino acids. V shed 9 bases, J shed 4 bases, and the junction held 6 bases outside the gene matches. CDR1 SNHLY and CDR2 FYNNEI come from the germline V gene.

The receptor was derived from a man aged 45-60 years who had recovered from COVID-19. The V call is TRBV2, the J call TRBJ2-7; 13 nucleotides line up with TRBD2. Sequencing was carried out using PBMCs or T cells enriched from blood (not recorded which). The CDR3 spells CASFRLAGGYEQYF. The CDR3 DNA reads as TGTGCCAGTTTCAGACTAGCGGGGGGTTACGAGCAGTACTTC.